This TCR beta chain is from a study of early T cells in non-severe SARS-CoV-2 infection. Study-wide context: Chains were unpaired, as sequencing was done on bulk RNA from unsorted whole blood. Study outcomes and limitations: Clonotype matching in VDJdb favored anti-spike CD8 responses and did not capture private and CD4 specificities.

This clonotype has a handful of counts. Its cognate antigen is unknown. Unique molecular identifiers were attached to individual cDNA molecules. TCRdb recomputed calls from the 5' RACE reads with MiXCR, one row per CDR3 protein. The sample includes some 57,000 distinct CDR3 sequences, 9.3% of them seen just once. With V trimmed by 5 bases and J by 2 bases, 5 bases remained unmatched. Per germline, CDR1 SGHVS and CDR2 FNYEAQ. This CDR3 has 15 residues. The sequencing input was whole blood. The rearrangement joins TRBV7-6 to TRBJ2-3; TRBD2 matches 9 bases. The origin of this receptor is an adult who was a healthcare worker with PCR-confirmed SARS-CoV-2 infection or an uninfected control (not recorded which). CDR3 DNA sequence: TGTGCCAGCAGCGTAACTAGCGGGCACACAGATACGCAGTATTTT. Amino acids: CASSVTSGHTDTQYF. Full variable domain (outside the CDR3, taken from reference TRBV7-6 and TRBJ2-3): GAGVSQSPRYKVTKRGQDVALRCDPISGHVSLYWYRQALGQGPEFLTYFNYEAQQDKSGLPNDRFSAERPEGSISTLTIQRTEQRDSAMYRCASSVTSGHTDTQYFGPGTRLTVL.